The rows below give T cell receptor beta chains drawn from one sample of a study of a mutant IDH1 vaccine in newly diagnosed glioma. Profiled with immunoSEQ multiplex PCR; TCRdb holds only in-frame clones, not every one. The sample contains fewer than 45,000 clones, under 80% of which appear only once. This specimen was PBMCs, taken from a glioma patient treated with radiotherapy, temozolomide or both. The receptors originated from a man in his forties with glioma. Some clones in this sample may be carry-over from other donors' samples. The CDR3 runs from the conserved cysteine through the conserved F or W. A D gene is named only where the DNA matches it firmly. The size entry is marked missing in some rows and otherwise reads once, few, many or a size class.

TRBV6-4	TRBD1	NA	TRBJ1-6	CASSEGQGASPLHF	TGTGCCAGCAGTGAGGGACAGGGGGCTTCACCCCTCCACTTT
TRBV29-1	NA	NA	TRBJ2-7	CSVDARGYEQYF	TGCAGCGTTGATGCCAGGGGATACGAGCAGTACTTC
TRBV5-6	NA	NA	TRBJ1-3	CASSLNPGFSGNTIYF	TGTGCCAGCAGCTTGAACCCGGGGTTCTCTGGAAACACCATATATTTT
TRBV4-1	NA	NA	TRBJ2-5	CASSQSEETQYF	TGCGCCAGCAGCCAATCCGAAGAGACCCAGTACTTC
TRBV15	TRBD1	NA	TRBJ1-4	CATSRGQGNEKLFF	TGTGCCACCAGCCGGGGACAGGGTAATGAAAAACTGTTTTTT
TRBV6-1	NA	NA	TRBJ2-5	CASSEAVGTEQYF	TGTGCCAGCAGTGAAGCGGTGGGAACGGAGCAGTACTTC
TRBV9	TRBD1	once	TRBJ1-4	CASSVTGEAEKLFF	TGTGCCAGCAGCGTGACAGGGGAGGCGGAAAAACTGTTTTTT
TRBV6-1	NA	few	TRBJ1-2	CASEDRANYGYTF	TGTGCCAGCGAGGACAGAGCTAACTATGGCTACACCTTC
TRBV7-6	TRBD1	NA	TRBJ1-4	CASSPTGGEKLFF	TGTGCCAGCAGCCCTACAGGGGGCGAAAAACTGTTTTTT
TRBV7-8	NA	once	TRBJ1-3	CASSLNTRGSGNTIYF	TGTGCCAGCAGCTTAAATACTAGGGGCTCTGGAAACACCATATATTTT
TRBV30	NA	NA	TRBJ1-5	CAWSAGYGRNQPQHF	TGTGCCTGGAGTGCAGGGTATGGGCGCAATCAGCCCCAGCATTTT
TRBV15	NA	NA	TRBJ1-1	CATSKPEMMNTEAFF	TGTGCCACCAGCAAACCAGAAATGATGAACACTGAAGCTTTCTTT
TRBV21-1	NA	NA	TRBJ1-3	CASVLHRGIGNTIYF	TGTGCCAGCGTTTTACACCGGGGAATTGGAAACACCATATATTTT
TRBV10-3	NA	NA	TRBJ2-5	CAISESTAETQYF	TGTGCCATCAGTGAGTCGACGGCAGAGACCCAGTACTTC
TRBV29-1	TRBD2	NA	TRBJ2-1	CSVSGGNEQFF	TGCAGCGTCTCGGGAGGGAATGAGCAGTTCTTC
TRBV2	TRBD1	NA	TRBJ1-5	CASSQDRSNQPQHF	TGTGCCAGCAGCCAGGACAGGAGTAATCAGCCCCAGCATTTT
TRBV6-5	NA	NA	TRBJ2-7	CASSYAQGYNEQYF	TGTGCCAGCAGTTACGCCCAGGGGTACAACGAGCAGTACTTC
TRBV7-7	NA	NA	TRBJ2-5	CASSLSRAETQYF	TGTGCCAGCAGCTTATCGAGGGCAGAGACCCAGTACTTC
TRBV15	TRBD2	NA	TRBJ2-3	CATSRRAGGSTDTQYF	TGTGCCACCAGCCGTCGAGCGGGGGGGAGCACAGATACGCAGTATTTT
TRBV5-4	TRBD1	NA	TRBJ2-3	CASNRDRVTDTQYF	TGTGCCAGCAACAGGGACAGGGTCACAGATACGCAGTATTTT
TRBV11-2	NA	NA	TRBJ2-7	CASSLALSGWVSEQYF	TGTGCCAGCAGCTTAGCCCTCTCGGGGTGGGTTTCCGAGCAGTACTTC
TRBV5-1	NA	once	TRBJ2-3	CASSLAGGATTDTQYF	TGCGCCAGCAGCTTGGCCGGCGGCGCTACCACAGATACGCAGTATTTT
TRBV11-3	TRBD1	few	TRBJ1-1	CASSLRGTGDTEAFF	TGTGCCAGCAGCTTAAGGGGGACAGGGGACACTGAAGCTTTCTTT
TRBV6-5	TRBD1	few	TRBJ1-5	CASSSGQGRTQHF	TGTGCCAGCAGTTCCGGACAGGGAAGGACCCAGCATTTT
TRBV5-6	TRBD1	NA	TRBJ1-2	CASSYEGRGGGYTF	TGTGCCAGCAGCTACGAGGGCAGGGGGGGAGGCTACACCTTC
TRBV2	NA	few	TRBJ1-1	CASRRTEKNTEAFF	TGTGCCAGCAGGCGGACAGAGAAGAACACTGAAGCTTTCTTT
TRBV13	NA	NA	TRBJ1-5	CASSLRGHNQPQHF	TGTGCCAGCAGCTTACGTGGACATAATCAGCCCCAGCATTTT
TRBV30	TRBD1	NA	TRBJ1-4	CAWNFNRGDEKLFF	TGTGCCTGGAATTTCAACAGGGGAGATGAAAAACTGTTTTTT
TRBV30	NA	few	TRBJ1-2	CASWPGNYGYTF	TGTGCCAGCTGGCCGGGTAACTATGGCTACACCTTC
TRBV9	NA	few	TRBJ1-2	CASSVEGFHGYTF	TGTGCCAGCAGCGTAGAGGGGTTTCATGGCTACACCTTC
TRBV2	NA	NA	TRBJ2-1	CASSEEPTNEQFF	TGTGCCAGCAGTGAAGAGCCTACCAATGAGCAGTTCTTC
TRBV19	NA	NA	TRBJ1-6	CASSLQGDNSPLHF	TGTGCCAGTAGTCTACAGGGTGATAATTCACCCCTCCACTTT
TRBV15	NA	NA	TRBJ1-4	CATSIGRPGTTTNEKLFF	TGTGCCACCAGCATAGGAAGGCCAGGAACTACAACTAATGAAAAACTGTTTTTT
TRBV5-1	NA	NA	TRBJ2-2	CASRGADTGELFF	TGCGCCAGCCGGGGGGCGGACACCGGGGAGCTGTTTTTT
TRBV5-6	TRBD2	NA	TRBJ2-3	CASSDRLAGVYISTDTQYF	TGTGCCAGCAGCGACAGACTAGCGGGGGTGTATATCTCCACAGATACGCAGTATTTT
TRBV7-2	NA	NA	TRBJ1-2	CASSSGFQEHGYTF	TGTGCCAGCAGCTCAGGTTTTCAAGAGCATGGCTACACCTTC
TRBV19	NA	NA	TRBJ2-5	CASSIRPQETQYF	TGTGCCAGTAGTATACGGCCACAAGAGACCCAGTACTTC
TRBV15	NA	few	TRBJ1-5	CATSRDPGQPQHF	TGTGCCACCAGCAGAGATCCCGGCCAGCCCCAGCATTTT
TRBV7-9	NA	NA	TRBJ2-2	CASSIGTGSNTGELFF	TGTGCCAGCAGTATCGGCACGGGATCGAACACCGGGGAGCTGTTTTTT
TRBV6-1	NA	NA	TRBJ1-1	CASSEITEAFF	TGTGCCAGCAGTGAAATCACTGAAGCTTTCTTT
TRBV15	NA	NA	TRBJ1-1	CATSREASERVRSTEAFF	TGTGCCACCAGCAGAGAGGCTTCGGAAAGGGTTCGGAGCACTGAAGCTTTCTTT
TRBV6-6	NA	NA	TRBJ1-5	CASVRASGGNQPQHF	TGTGCCAGCGTTAGGGCTAGTGGGGGCAATCAGCCCCAGCATTTT